These T cell receptor beta chains were read from a single sample in a study of blood T cell repertoires in COVID-19. Generated by immunoSEQ multiplex PCR, the TCRdb table keeps only in-frame clones and is missing some. The profile shows about 220,000 clones, about 86% of them singletons. Sequenced sample: PBMCs or T cells enriched from blood (not recorded which). These receptor sequences come from a woman aged 40 to 55 with acute COVID-19. Both conserved end residues are part of each CDR3. The D gene is left open where the match is weak. Clone size is given for some rows only: seen once, a few or many times, or a class if the clone is expanded.

>TRBJ1-2|TRBV10-1|14|.|.
TGCGCCAGCAGCCCCACACTGACAGCCCCAGGCTACACCTTC
CASSPTLTAPGYTF
>TRBJ1-2|TRBV2|15|.|.
TGTGCCAGCATCCGAACAGGGTTCTCTAACTATGGCTACACCTTC
CASIRTGFSNYGYTF
>TRBJ2-1|TRBV27|14|.|.
TGTGCCAGCACCCCGGGACGAGGGAGGCATGAGCAGTTCTTC
CASTPGRGRHEQFF
>TRBJ2-2|TRBV7-9|17|TRBD2|.
TGTGCCAGCAGCCTCGGGACTAGCGGGGGAAACACCGGGGAGCTGTTTTTT
CASSLGTSGGNTGELFF
>TRBJ2-1|TRBV9|12|TRBD2|.
TGTGCCAGCAGCGCGCGGGGGAATGAGCAGTTCTTC
CASSARGNEQFF
>TRBJ1-1|TRBV5-4|14|TRBD1|.
TGTGCCAGCAGCCTCCTGACAGGGACCACTGAAGCTTTCTTT
CASSLLTGTTEAFF
>TRBJ2-6|TRBV6-6|17|.|once
TGTGCCAGCAGTCGGACGCGGATAGACTCTGGGGCCAACGTCCTGACTTTC
CASSRTRIDSGANVLTF
>TRBJ1-2|TRBV6-4|15|.|.
TGTGCCAGCAGTGTCACCGGAGAGGGAGGCAACGGCTACACCTTC
CASSVTGEGGNGYTF
>TRBJ2-1|TRBV20-1|16|TRBD2|.
TGCAGTGCTAGTTCTAGCGGGAGGAGCTCCTACAATGAGCAGTTCTTC
CSASSSGRSSYNEQFF
>TRBJ1-1|TRBV5-1|14|.|.
TGCGCCAGCAGCTCTACAGGAGCGGAGGGTGAAGCTTTCTTT
CASSSTGAEGEAFF
>TRBJ2-2|TRBV5-1|16|.|.
TGCGCCAGCAGCTTAGTCCAGGGAAGGAAAACCGGGGAGCTGTTTTTT
CASSLVQGRKTGELFF
>TRBJ1-5|TRBV19|14|.|.
TGTGCCAGTAGTCTCGGACTTAGCAATCAGCCCCAGCATTTT
CASSLGLSNQPQHF
>TRBJ2-1|TRBV7-3|15|.|.
TGTGCCAGCAGCTTAGCGGTGAGCTCCTACAATGAGCAGTTCTTC
CASSLAVSSYNEQFF
>TRBJ2-7|TRBV7-2|14|TRBD1|.
TGTGCCAGCAGCTTCGGACAGGGGGCAGGCGAGCAGTACTTC
CASSFGQGAGEQYF
>TRBJ2-2|TRBV10-3|13|.|.
TGTGCCATCAGTGACCCCCCCGGCGGGGAGCTGTTTTTT
CAISDPPGGELFF
>TRBJ2-2|TRBV3-1/TRBV3-2|18|.|.
TGTGCCAGCAGCTCTATTACGACACCAACCCCGAACACCGGGGAGCTGTTTTTT
CASSSITTPTPNTGELFF
>TRBJ2-7|TRBV10-1|11|TRBD2|.
TGCGCCAGCGGGGGGGACTACGAGCAGTACTTC
CASGGDYEQYF
>TRBJ2-3|TRBV5-1|20|TRBD2|.
TGCGCCAGCAGCTTGGGGCGAGGGACTAGCGGGAGTAGGGGCACAGATACGCAGTATTTT
CASSLGRGTSGSRGTDTQYF
>TRBJ1-1|TRBV19|14|TRBD1|.
TGTGCCAGTAGTGTGACAGGGGGTGGCACTGAAGCTTTCTTT
CASSVTGGGTEAFF
>TRBJ1-1|TRBV5-1|16|.|.
TGCGCCAGCAGCTCCGAACTCAAAGGGAGGACCACTGAAGCTTTCTTT
CASSSELKGRTTEAFF
>TRBJ2-7|TRBV14|14|TRBD2|.
TGTGCCAGCAGCCAAGCGGGAGGGCCCTACGAGCAGTACTTC
CASSQAGGPYEQYF
>TRBJ1-1|TRBV7-9|12|.|.
TGTGCCAGCAGCGGGGCCTCCACTGAAGCTTTCTTT
CASSGASTEAFF
>TRBJ2-3|TRBV13|15|.|.
TGTGCCAGCAGCTTTAGGGCGGGAACGGCAGATACGCAGTATTTT
CASSFRAGTADTQYF
>TRBJ2-1|TRBV11-2|15|.|few
TGTGCCAGCACCTATTCACTGAGCTCCTACAATGAGCAGTTCTTC
CASTYSLSSYNEQFF
>TRBJ1-2|TRBV7-8|15|.|.
TGTGCCAGCAGCCGGGATCCGGGCCCCGGGGGAGGCTACACCTTC
CASSRDPGPGGGYTF
>TRBJ2-2|TRBV19|16|.|.
TGTGCCAGTAGTATAGGTAACAGGGTCCGCACCGGGGAGCTGTTTTTT
CASSIGNRVRTGELFF
>TRBJ2-5|TRBV15|15|TRBD2|.
TGTGCCACCAGCAGAGAGGAGGCGGGAGCAGAGACCCAGTACTTC
CATSREEAGAETQYF
>TRBJ1-2|TRBV7-2|14|TRBD1|.
TGTGCCAGCAGCTCGCAACAGGGGGCGCGCGGCTACACCTTC
CASSSQQGARGYTF
>TRBJ1-1|TRBV3-1/TRBV3-2|15|.|.
TGTGCCAGCAGCCAAGGGGTTAGAGGGAGGGATGAAGCTTTCTTT
CASSQGVRGRDEAFF
>TRBJ2-3|TRBV5-1|15|TRBD1|.
TGCGCCAGCAGCTTACAGGGGATTAGCACAGATACGCAGTATTTT
CASSLQGISTDTQYF
>TRBJ1-6|TRBV5-4|15|.|.
TGTGCCAGCAGCTCTTCCGGGAGCGAAAATTCACCCCTCCACTTT
CASSSSGSENSPLHF
>TRBJ1-5|TRBV7-2|15|TRBD1|.
TGTGCCAGCAGTGGAGGACAGGGACGCAATCAGCCCCAGCATTTT
CASSGGQGRNQPQHF
>TRBJ1-2|TRBV28|12|.|.
TGTGCCAGCAGAACACAGGGAGGGGGCTACACCTTC
CASRTQGGGYTF
>TRBJ2-1|TRBV24-1|18|TRBD2|.
TGTGCCACCAGTGATTTGCGTCTAGCGGGGGGATCCCCGGGTGAGCAGTTCTTC
CATSDLRLAGGSPGEQFF
>TRBJ1-4|TRBV6-5|14|TRBD1|.
TGTGCCAGCAGACCCGGGACAGGGATCGAAAAACTGTTTTTT
CASRPGTGIEKLFF
>TRBJ2-7|TRBV5-5|14|.|.
TGTGCCAGCAGCTTGGCCACGGGTGGGTACGAGCAGTACTTC
CASSLATGGYEQYF
>TRBJ1-1|TRBV30|14|.|.
TGTGCCTGGAGTCCGGGACATATGAACACTGAAGCTTTCTTT
CAWSPGHMNTEAFF
>TRBJ2-7|TRBV9|15|TRBD2|.
TGTGCCAGCAGCGTAGAACTAGCGGGGATATCCGAGCAGTACTTC
CASSVELAGISEQYF
>TRBJ1-6|TRBV5-5|15|TRBD1|.
TGTGCCAGCAGCCGGGACAGGGGGTTCGGGAGACCCCTCCACTTT
CASSRDRGFGRPLHF
>TRBJ1-1|TRBV6-5|14|TRBD1|.
TGTGCCAGCAGCTTTGGACAGGTGAACACTGAAGCTTTCTTT
CASSFGQVNTEAFF
>TRBJ1-2|TRBV7-9|13|.|.
TGTGCCAGCAGCTCTGGACAGATCTATGGCTACACCTTC
CASSSGQIYGYTF
>TRBJ1-2|TRBV11-2|13|.|few
TGTGCCAGCAGCTTAGGGACAGTCTATGGCTACACCTTC
CASSLGTVYGYTF
>TRBJ1-4|TRBV7-6|15|TRBD1|.
TGTGCCAGCAGCTTAGGGACAGGGAGGAATGAAAAACTGTTTTTT
CASSLGTGRNEKLFF
>TRBJ2-1|TRBV3-1/TRBV3-2|15|TRBD2|.
TGTGCCAGCAGCTACACTAGCGGGAGTTACCATGAGCAGTTCTTC
CASSYTSGSYHEQFF
>TRBJ2-3|TRBV9|17|TRBD2|.
TGTGCCAGCAGCGCTACCCCGACTAGCGGGAGAACAGATACGCAGTATTTT
CASSATPTSGRTDTQYF
>TRBJ1-2|TRBV19|13|.|.
TGTGCCAGTAGTAGGACAGAGAGCTATGGCTACACCTTC
CASSRTESYGYTF
>TRBJ1-2|TRBV6-5|13|.|.
TGTGCCAGCAAACGTAACGGGTTGGAGGGCTACACCTTC
CASKRNGLEGYTF
>TRBJ1-2|TRBV28|13|.|.
TGTGCCAGCAGCCAACTTGCGTATTCTGGCTACACCTTC
CASSQLAYSGYTF
>TRBJ2-2|TRBV5-1|15|.|.
TGCGCCAGCAGCTTGGCTGCTAGCCAGTACGGGGAGCTGTTTTTT
CASSLAASQYGELFF
>TRBJ2-3|TRBV11-3|12|.|.
TGTGCCAGCAGGCGGGCGTGGGATACGCAGTATTTT
CASRRAWDTQYF